One sample yielded the 4 T cell receptor beta chains listed below, sequenced in a study of CD8 T cells in ankylosing spondylitis. One entry per CDR3 protein, called by TCRdb with MiXCR from the 5' RACE reads. The sample lists some 350,000 distinct CDR3 sequences, roughly 15% occurring once. The sample comprised blood, either unsorted or a sorted T cell fraction (not recorded which). These TCRs come from a male donor with ankylosing spondylitis or in good health (not recorded which).

This clonotype was detected a few times. V usage is TRBV11-3 and J usage is TRBJ1-2; TRBD1 aligns across 12 bases. Per germline, CDR1 SGHNT and CDR2 YENEEA. The CDR3 is made up of 15 amino acids. Trimming at V came to 0 bases and at J to 8 bases, leaving 4 bases not matched to a gene. The CDR3 loop is CASSLEGTGGDGYTF. The DNA of the CDR3 is TGTGCCAGCAGCTTAGAAGGGACAGGGGGCGACGGCTACACCTTC.

The chain has TRBV5-1 and TRBJ2-3; D is ambiguous. Trimming shortened V by 0 bases and J by 0 bases, and 17 bases separated the two germline ends. CDR3 length: 18 residues. Germline loops: CDR1 SGHRS, CDR2 YFSETQ. CDR3 protein: CASSLGPSMTTSTDTQYF. CDR3 bases: TGCGCCAGCAGCTTGGGGCCCTCTATGACCACGAGCACAGATACGCAGTATTTT.

The chain employs TRBV12-3 or TRBV12-4 and TRBJ1-2; D not certain. The CDR3 is made up of 15 amino acids. The V end lost 6 bases, the J end lost 0 bases, and 14 bases lay between the germline ends. CDR3 DNA: TGTGCCAGCAGCCCCTCCATAGTACCTAACTATGGCTACACCTTC. Amino acid sequence: CASSPSIVPNYGYTF.

This clonotype was detected a few times. The chain links TRBV27 to TRBJ2-5; the D gene is possibly TRBD1 (6 bases). This CDR3 spans 15 amino acids. Germline CDR1 MNHEY, CDR2 SMNVEV (reference sequence). Trimming took 6 bases from V and 5 from J, leaving 19 bases between them. CDR3 loop: CASSRKQGNQETQYF. The CDR3 DNA follows: TGTGCCAGCAGCCGGAAACAGGGAAATCAGGAGACCCAGTACTTC.